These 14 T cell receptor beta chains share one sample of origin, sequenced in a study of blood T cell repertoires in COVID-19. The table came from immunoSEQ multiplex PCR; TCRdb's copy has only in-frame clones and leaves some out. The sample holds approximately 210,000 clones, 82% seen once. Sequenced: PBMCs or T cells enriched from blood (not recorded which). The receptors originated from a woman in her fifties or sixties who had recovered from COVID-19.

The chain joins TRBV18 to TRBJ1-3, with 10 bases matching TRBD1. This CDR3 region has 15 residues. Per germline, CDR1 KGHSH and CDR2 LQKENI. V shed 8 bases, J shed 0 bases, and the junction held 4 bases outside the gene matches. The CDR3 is CASGQGVSSGNTIYF. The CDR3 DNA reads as TGTGCCAGCGGACAGGGGGTTAGCTCTGGAAACACCATATATTTT.

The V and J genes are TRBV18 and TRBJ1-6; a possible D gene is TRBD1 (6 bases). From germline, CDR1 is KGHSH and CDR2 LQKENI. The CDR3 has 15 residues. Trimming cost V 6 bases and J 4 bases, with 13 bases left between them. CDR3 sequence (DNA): TGTGCCAGCTCCCGGACAGCAGTATATAATTCACCCCTCCACTTT. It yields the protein CASSRTAVYNSPLHF.

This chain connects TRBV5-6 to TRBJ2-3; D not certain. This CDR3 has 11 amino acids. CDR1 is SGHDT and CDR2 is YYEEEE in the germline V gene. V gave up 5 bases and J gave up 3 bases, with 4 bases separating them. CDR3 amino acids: CASRATDTQYF. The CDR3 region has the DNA TGTGCCAGCAGGGCAACAGATACGCAGTATTTT.

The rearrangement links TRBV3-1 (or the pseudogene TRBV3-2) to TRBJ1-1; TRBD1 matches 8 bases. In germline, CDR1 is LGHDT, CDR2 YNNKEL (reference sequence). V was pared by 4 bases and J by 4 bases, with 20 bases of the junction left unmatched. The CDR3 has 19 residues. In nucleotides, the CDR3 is TGTGCCAGCAGCCGGAAACTCCGGACAGGGTCCCCGGGTGGCACTGAAGCTTTCTTT. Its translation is CASSRKLRTGSPGGTEAFF.

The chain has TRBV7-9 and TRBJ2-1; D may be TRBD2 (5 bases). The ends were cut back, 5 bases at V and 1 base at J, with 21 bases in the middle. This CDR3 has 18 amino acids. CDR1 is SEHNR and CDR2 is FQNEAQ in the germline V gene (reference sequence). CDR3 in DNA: TGTGCCAGCAGCGCATACCTGGGCGACGGAGGTTCCTACAATGAGCAGTTCTTC. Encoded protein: CASSAYLGDGGSYNEQFF. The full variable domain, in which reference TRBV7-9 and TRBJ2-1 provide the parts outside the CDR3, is DTGVSQNPRHKITKRGQNVTFRCDPISEHNRLYWYRQTLGQGPEFLTYFQNEAQLEKSRLLSDRFSAERPKGSFSTLEIQRTEQGDSAMYLCASSAYLGDGGSYNEQFFGPGTRLTVL.

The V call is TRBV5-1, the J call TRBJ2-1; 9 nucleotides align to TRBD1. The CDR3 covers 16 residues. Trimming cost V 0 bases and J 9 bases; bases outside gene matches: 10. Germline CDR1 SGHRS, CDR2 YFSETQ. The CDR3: CASSLGPDRGVFEQFF. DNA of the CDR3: TGCGCCAGCAGCTTGGGACCGGACAGGGGCGTTTTTGAGCAGTTCTTC.

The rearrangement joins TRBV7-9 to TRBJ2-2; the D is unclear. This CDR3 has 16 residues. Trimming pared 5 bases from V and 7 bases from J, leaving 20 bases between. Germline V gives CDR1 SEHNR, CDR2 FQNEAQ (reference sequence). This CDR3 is CASSAFVLAFGGELFF. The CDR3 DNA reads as TGTGCCAGCAGCGCTTTCGTGCTGGCCTTTGGCGGGGAGCTGTTTTTT.

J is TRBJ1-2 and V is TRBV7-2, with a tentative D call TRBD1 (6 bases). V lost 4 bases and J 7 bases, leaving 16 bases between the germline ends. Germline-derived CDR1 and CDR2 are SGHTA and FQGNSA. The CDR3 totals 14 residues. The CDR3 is CASSSTGYPLGYTF. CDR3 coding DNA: TGTGCCAGCAGCTCAACAGGGTACCCTCTTGGCTACACCTTC. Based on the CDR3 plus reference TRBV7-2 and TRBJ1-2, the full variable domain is GAGVSQSPSNKVTEKGKDVELRCDPISGHTALYWYRQSLGQGLEFLIYFQGNSAPDKSGLPSDRFSAERTGGSVSTLTIQRTQQEDSAVYLCASSSTGYPLGYTFGSGTRLTVV.

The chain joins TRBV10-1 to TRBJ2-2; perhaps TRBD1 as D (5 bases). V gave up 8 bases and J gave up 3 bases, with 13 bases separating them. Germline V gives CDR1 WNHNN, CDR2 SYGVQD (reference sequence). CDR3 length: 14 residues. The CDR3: CASPTVQDTGELFF. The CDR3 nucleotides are TGCGCCAGCCCGACAGTGCAAGACACCGGGGAGCTGTTTTTT.

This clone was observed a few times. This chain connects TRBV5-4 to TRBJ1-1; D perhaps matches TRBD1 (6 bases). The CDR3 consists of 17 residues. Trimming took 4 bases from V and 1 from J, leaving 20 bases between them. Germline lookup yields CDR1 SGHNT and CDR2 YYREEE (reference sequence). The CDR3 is CASSLGRMGAENTEAFF. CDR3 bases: TGTGCCAGCAGCCTGGGTCGTATGGGGGCGGAGAACACTGAAGCTTTCTTT. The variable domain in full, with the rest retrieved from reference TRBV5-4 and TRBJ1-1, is ETGVTQSPTHLIKTRGQQVTLRCSSQSGHNTVSWYQQALGQGPQFIFQYYREEENGRGNFPPRFSGLQFPNYSSELNVNALELDDSALYLCASSLGRMGAENTEAFFGQGTRLTVV.

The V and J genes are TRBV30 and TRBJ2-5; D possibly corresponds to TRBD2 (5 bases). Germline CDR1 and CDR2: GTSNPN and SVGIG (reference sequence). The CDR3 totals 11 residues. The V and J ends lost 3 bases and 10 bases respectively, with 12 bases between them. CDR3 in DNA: TGTGCCTGGAGCGCCCGGGGTGTCCAGTACTTC. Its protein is CAWSARGVQYF.

CDR3 in amino acids: CASSDRDRVHEQFF. As DNA, the CDR3 is TGTGCCAGCAGTGACCGGGACAGGGTACATGAGCAGTTCTTC. V usage is TRBV6-1 and J usage is TRBJ2-1, with 9 bases fitting TRBD1. Germline loops: CDR1 MNHNS, CDR2 SASEGT. The CDR3 contains 14 residues. V shed 3 bases and J 8 bases; nucleotides not matched to a gene: 5.

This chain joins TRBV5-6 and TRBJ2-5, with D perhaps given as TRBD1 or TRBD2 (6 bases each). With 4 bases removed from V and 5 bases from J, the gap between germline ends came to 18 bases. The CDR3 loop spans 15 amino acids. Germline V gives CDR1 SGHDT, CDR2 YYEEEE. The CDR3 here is CASSLGGRAWETQYF. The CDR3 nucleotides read TGTGCCAGCAGCCTGGGGGGCAGGGCTTGGGAGACCCAGTACTTC.

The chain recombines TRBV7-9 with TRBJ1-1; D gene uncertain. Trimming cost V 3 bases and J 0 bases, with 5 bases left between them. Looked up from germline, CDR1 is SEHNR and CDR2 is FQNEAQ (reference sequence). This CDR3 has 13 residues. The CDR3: CASSFDMNTEAFF. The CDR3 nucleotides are TGTGCCAGCAGCTTCGACATGAACACTGAAGCTTTCTTT.